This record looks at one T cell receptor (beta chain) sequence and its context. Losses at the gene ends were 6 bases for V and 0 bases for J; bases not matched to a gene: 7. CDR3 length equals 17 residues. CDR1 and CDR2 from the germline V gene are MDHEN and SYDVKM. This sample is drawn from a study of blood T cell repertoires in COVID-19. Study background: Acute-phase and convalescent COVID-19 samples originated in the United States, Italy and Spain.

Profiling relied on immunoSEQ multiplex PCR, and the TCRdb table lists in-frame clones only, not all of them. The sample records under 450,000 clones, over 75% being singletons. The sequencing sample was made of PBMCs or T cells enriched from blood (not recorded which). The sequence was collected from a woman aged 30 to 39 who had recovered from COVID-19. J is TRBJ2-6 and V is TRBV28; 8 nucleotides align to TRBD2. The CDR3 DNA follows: TGTGCCAGCAGCCCAGCGGGGGCTAACTCTGGGGCCAACGTCCTGACTTTC. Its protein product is CASSPAGANSGANVLTF.